This T cell receptor beta chain came from a study of T cell responses to AZD1222 COVID-19 vaccine (TCRdb year 2021). Describing the broader study: Because spike-specific TCR depth and breadth did not differ between the two schedules, AZD1222 recipients who got a second dose at roughly 4 weeks were pooled with those who got a second dose at roughly 12 weeks. TCR sequencing was performed for 230 to 250 trial participants, of whom 200 to 210 were given two doses of AZD1222 and around 25 were given two doses of MenACWY control vaccine. Trial participants were enrolled by age into 18-55, 56-69 and 70-plus year subgroups, with roughly 160, 29 and 62 TCR-sequenced participants respectively.

As for this clone: Its target antigen remains unknown. A read error may account for a junction end that differs from germline.

CDR3 length: 13 amino acids, cysteine to phenylalanine. The only DNA kept is the CDR3, 39 bases in frame from the first base. The germline V gene encodes CDR1 GTSNPN and CDR2 SVGIG (reference sequence). The CDR3 regions of human TCRbeta chains were analyzed by immunosequencing. For the original study's pipeline: TCRs in the repertoires were compared against a reference library of SARS-CoV-2-specific TCRs that had been generated with the MIRA antigen-specificity platform. Breadth meant the fraction of unique TCRs that were SARS-CoV-2-associated, whereas depth meant the fraction of total T cells that were SARS-CoV-2-associated. Using the MIRA data, each spike-specific TCR was mapped to the spike region that the TCR reacts to and placed in a CD4 or CD8 class. Log10-transformed breadth and depth values were compared by one-way ANOVA with Sidak's multiple comparisons tests. Held by TCRdb, this immuneACCESS table contains in-frame sequences only and omits some clones. Under half of the omission traces to an unresolved V gene where checked; the cause of the rest is unknown. That table supplies the V and J calls and clone size; D and trimming were determined from the DNA. The sample has around 150,000 clones on record, 92% of them singletons. The ten largest clones add up to about 2.5% of the sample.

What the authors observed across the whole study: Vaccine-associated CD4 TCRs spanned the whole spike protein, with dominant responses in regions 160-218 and 743-854. After two AZD1222 doses, spike-specific TCR breadth and depth were significantly higher than at day 0 and than in MenACWY recipients. In the small 56-69-year group, the increase in depth fell short of significance, most likely because of low power. Only a handful of AZD1222 recipients were SARS-CoV-2 seropositive at baseline, limiting conclusions about previously exposed vaccinees. Nearly half of unique spike-specific TCRs reportedly recognized epitopes outside regions mutated in the B.1.351 and B.1.1.7 variants. No day 14 peak-response samples were available, so repertoires were characterized only after the peak T cell response. Participants were mostly white British, with more females than males. The authors suggested clonal diversity may have been underestimated.

What this sample's time point label stands for: baseline before first vaccination. Vaccinee samples were obtained from the UK trials COV001 and COV002, which included a single-blind randomized controlled phase 2/3 trial of AZD1222 (ChAdOx1 nCoV-19) in healthy adults. For TCRbeta chain sequencing, PBMC samples from trial participants were taken at day 0 and at day 28 after the second dose. The sequence derives from an adult in good health. The specimen comprised peripheral blood, sampled on day 0 of AZD1222 vaccination. The chain joins TRBV30 to TRBJ2-1, and perhaps TRBD1 as D gene, on 6 matching bases. The CDR3 region: CAWRQGDPNGQFF. Read as DNA, the sequence is TGTGCCTGGAGACAGGGCGACCCTAATGGGCAGTTCTTC.